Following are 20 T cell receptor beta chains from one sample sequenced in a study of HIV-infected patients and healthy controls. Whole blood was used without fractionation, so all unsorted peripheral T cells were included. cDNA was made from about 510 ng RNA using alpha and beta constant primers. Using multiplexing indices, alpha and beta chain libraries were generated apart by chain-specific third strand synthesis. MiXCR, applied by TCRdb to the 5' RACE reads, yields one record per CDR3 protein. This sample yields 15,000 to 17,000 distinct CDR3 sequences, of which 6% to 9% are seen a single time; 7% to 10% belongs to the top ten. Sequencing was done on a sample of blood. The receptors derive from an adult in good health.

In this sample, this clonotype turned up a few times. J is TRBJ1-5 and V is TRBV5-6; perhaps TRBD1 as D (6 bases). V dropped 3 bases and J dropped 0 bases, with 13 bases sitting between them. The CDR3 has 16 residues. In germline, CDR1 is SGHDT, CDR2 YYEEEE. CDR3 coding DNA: TGTGCCAGCAGCTGGTCAGGGGTATATAGCAATCAGCCCCAGCATTTT. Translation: CASSWSGVYSNQPQHF.

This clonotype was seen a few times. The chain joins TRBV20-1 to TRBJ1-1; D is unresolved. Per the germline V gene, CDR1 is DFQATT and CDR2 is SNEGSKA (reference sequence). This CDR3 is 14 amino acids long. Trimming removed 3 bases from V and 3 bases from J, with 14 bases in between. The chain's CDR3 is CSARQSGRYTEAFF. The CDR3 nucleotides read TGCAGTGCTAGGCAATCGGGCAGGTACACTGAAGCTTTCTTT.

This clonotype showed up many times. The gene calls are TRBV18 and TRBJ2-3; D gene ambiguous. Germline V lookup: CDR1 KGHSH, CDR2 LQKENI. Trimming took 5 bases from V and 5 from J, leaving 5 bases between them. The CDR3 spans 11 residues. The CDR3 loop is CASSSEDTQYF. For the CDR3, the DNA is TGTGCCAGCTCATCAGAAGATACGCAGTATTTT.

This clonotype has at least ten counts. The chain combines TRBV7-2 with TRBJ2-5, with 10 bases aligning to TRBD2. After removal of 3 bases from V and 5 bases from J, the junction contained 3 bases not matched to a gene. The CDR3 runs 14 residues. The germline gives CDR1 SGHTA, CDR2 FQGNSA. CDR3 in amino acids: CASSFSSGSETQYF. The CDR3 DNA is TGTGCCAGCAGCTTCTCTAGCGGGAGTGAGACCCAGTACTTC.

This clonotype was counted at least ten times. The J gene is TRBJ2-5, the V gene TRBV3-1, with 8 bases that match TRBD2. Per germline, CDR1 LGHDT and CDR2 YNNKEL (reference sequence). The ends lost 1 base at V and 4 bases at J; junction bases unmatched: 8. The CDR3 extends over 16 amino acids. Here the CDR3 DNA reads TGTGCCAGCAGCCAAGGGAGAGGTAGCGGGGCAGAGACCCAGTACTTC. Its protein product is CASSQGRGSGAETQYF.

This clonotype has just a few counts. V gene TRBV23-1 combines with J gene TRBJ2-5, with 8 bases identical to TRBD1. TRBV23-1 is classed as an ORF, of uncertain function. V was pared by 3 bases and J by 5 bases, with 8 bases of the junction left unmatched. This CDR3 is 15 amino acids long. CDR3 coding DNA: TGCGCCAGCAGTCACGCAGGGGGCGAGGTGGAGACCCAGTACTTC. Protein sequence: CASSHAGGEVETQYF.

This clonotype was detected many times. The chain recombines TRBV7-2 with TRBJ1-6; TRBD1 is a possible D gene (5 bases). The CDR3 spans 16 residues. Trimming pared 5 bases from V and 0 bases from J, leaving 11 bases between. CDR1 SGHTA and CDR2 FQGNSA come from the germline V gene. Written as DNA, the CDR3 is TGTGCCAGCAGCCCACCGGGGCCCTCCTATAATTCACCCCTCCACTTT. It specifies CASSPPGPSYNSPLHF.

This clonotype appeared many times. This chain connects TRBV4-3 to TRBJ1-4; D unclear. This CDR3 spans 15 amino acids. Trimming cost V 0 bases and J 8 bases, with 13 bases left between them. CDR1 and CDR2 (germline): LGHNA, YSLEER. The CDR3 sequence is CASSQDSRVREKLFF. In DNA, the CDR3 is TGCGCCAGCAGCCAAGATTCAAGGGTGAGGGAAAAACTGTTTTTT.

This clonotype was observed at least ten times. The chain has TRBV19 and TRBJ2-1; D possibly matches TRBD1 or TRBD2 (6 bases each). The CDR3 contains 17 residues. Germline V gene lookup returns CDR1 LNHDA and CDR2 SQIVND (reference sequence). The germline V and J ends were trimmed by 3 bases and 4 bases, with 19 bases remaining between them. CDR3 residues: CASSISATGARYNEQFF. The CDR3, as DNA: TGTGCCAGTAGTATTTCCGCTACGGGGGCGAGGTACAATGAGCAGTTCTTC.

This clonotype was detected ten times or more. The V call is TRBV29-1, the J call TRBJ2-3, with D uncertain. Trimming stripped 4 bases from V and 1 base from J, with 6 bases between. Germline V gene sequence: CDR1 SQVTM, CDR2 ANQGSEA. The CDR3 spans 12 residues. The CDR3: CSVVVGTDTQYF. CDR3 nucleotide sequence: TGCAGCGTTGTTGTGGGCACAGATACGCAGTATTTT.

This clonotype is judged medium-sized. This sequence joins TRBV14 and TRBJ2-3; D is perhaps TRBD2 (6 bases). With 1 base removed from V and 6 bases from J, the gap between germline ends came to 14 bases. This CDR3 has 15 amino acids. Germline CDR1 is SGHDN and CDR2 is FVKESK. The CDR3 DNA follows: TGTGCCAGCAGCCAAGCCGCAGCGGGTGAGGATACGCAGTATTTT. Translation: CASSQAAAGEDTQYF.

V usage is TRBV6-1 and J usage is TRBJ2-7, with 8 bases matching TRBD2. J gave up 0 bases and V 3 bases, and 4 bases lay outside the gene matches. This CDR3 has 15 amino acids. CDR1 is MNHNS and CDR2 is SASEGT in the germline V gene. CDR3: CASSETGGSSYEQYF. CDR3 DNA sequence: TGTGCCAGCAGTGAGACGGGAGGGAGCTCCTACGAGCAGTACTTC.

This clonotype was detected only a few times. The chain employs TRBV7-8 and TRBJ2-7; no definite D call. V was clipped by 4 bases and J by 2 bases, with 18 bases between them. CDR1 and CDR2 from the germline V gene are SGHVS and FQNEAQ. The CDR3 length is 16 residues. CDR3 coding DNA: TGTGCCAGCAGCTCCTCAGCTAGAAATCCTACCTACGAGCAGTACTTC. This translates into CASSSSARNPTYEQYF.

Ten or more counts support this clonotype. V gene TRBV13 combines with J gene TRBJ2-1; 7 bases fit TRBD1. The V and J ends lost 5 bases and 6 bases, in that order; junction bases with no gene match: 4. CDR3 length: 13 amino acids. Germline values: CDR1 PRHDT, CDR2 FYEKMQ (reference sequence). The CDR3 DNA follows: TGTGCCAGCAGCAAAAGGGACAGCAATGAGCAGTTCTTC. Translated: CASSKRDSNEQFF.

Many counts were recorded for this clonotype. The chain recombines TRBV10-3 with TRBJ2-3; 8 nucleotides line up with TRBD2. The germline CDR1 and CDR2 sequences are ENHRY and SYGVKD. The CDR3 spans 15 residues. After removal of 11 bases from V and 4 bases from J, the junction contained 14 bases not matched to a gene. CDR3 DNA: TGTGCCGCGAGATCGGGGGGGGGGGCGTCAGATACGCAGTATTTT. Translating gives CAARSGGGASDTQYF.

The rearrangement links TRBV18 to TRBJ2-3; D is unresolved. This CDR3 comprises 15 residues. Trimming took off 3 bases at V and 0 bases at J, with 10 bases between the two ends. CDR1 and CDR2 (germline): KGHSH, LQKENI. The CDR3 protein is CASSPEWASTDTQYF. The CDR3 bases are TGTGCCAGCTCACCGGAGTGGGCTAGCACAGATACGCAGTATTTT.

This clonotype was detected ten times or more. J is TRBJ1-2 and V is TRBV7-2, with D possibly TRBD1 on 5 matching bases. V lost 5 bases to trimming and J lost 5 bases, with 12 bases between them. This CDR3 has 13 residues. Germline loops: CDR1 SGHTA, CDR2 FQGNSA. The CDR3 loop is CASSPGPSYGYTF. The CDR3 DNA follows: TGTGCCAGCAGCCCGGGACCCAGTTATGGCTACACCTTC.

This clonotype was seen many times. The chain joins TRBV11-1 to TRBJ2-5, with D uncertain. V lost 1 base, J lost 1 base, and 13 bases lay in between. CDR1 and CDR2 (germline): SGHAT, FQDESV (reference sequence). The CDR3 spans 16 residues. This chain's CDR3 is CASSLVTPGFQETQYF. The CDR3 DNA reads TGTGCCAGCAGCTTAGTGACTCCCGGGTTCCAAGAGACCCAGTACTTC.

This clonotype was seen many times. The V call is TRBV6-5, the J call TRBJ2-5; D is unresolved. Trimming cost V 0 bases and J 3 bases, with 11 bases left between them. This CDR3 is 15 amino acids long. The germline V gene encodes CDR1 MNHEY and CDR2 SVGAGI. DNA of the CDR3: TGTGCCAGCAGTTACTCTTCGGGCGGCAAAGAGACCCAGTACTTC. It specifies CASSYSSGGKETQYF.

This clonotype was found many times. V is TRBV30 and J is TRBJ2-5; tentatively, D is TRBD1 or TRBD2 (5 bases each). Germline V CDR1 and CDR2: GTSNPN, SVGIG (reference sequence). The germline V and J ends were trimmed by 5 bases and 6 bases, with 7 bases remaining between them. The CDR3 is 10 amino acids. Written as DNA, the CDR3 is TGTGCCTGGGGGGGAAAGACCCAGTACTTC. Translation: CAWGGKTQYF.